This entry lists 7 T cell receptor beta chains sequenced from one sample in a study of T cells in Graves' hyperthyroidism and ophthalmopathy. RNA transcripts gave rise to amplified TCR beta CDR3 regions. The HTBI primer set drove a first-round RT-PCR of the TCR CDR3. TCRdb redid the calling of the multiplex PCR reads with MiXCR, one entry per CDR3 protein. The table includes 200,000 or so distinct CDR3 sequences, around 17% detected once. The sample comprised blood. The receptor set was obtained from a woman in her 50s with Graves' hyperthyroidism.

The sample holds a few counts of this clonotype. This may arise from a read error, as a much more abundant clone is one base away. The chain recombines TRBV6-5 with TRBJ1-5, with unresolved D. From germline, CDR1 is MNHEY and CDR2 SVGAGI. The CDR3 loop spans 16 amino acids. The CDR3: CASGYNPLMGNQPQHF. Here the CDR3 DNA reads TGTGCCAGCGGTTACAACCCCTTGATGGGCAATCAGCCCCAGCATTTT.

Many counts were recorded for this clonotype. J is TRBJ1-2 and V is TRBV6-2 or TRBV6-3, with D unresolved. Trimming left V 2 bases short and J 2 bases short, with 6 bases between. This CDR3 has 13 amino acids. From germline, CDR1 is MNHEY and CDR2 SVGEGT. The CDR3 DNA reads as TGTGCCAGCAGTTACGGGGAGAACTATGGCTACACCTTC. This encodes CASSYGENYGYTF.

The chain carries TRBV20-1 and TRBJ2-1; D perhaps matches TRBD2 (5 bases). The V end was cut by 0 bases, the J end by 6 bases, with 18 bases between. CDR3 length: 16 amino acids. Germline V gene data show CDR1 as DFQATT and CDR2 as SNEGSKA (reference sequence). As DNA, the CDR3 is TGCAGTGCTAGAGATATCCGCCCCCCTACTAGCAATGAGCAGTTCTTC. Amino acids: CSARDIRPPTSNEQFF.

This CDR3 reads CASSRAGTYEQYF. The CDR3 bases are TGTGCCAGCAGTCGCGCCGGGACCTACGAGCAGTACTTC. This chain links TRBV27 with TRBJ2-7; perhaps TRBD2 as D (5 bases). Germline assignment: CDR1 MNHEY and CDR2 SMNVEV (reference sequence). The germline V and J ends were trimmed by 5 bases and 2 bases, with 10 bases remaining between them. The CDR3 has 13 residues.

On this clonotype itself: A single base separates this from a much larger clone, so it may be a read error. This chain links TRBV29-1 with TRBJ2-5; D remains ambiguous. Germline assignment: CDR1 SQVTM and CDR2 ANQGSEA. The CDR3 contains 11 residues. The V gene lost 5 bases and the J gene lost 4 bases, with 8 bases spanning the gap. CDR3 sequence reads: CSVSVRETQYF. CDR3 DNA sequence: TGCAGCGTTTCCGTCCGAGAGACCCAGTACTTC.

This clonotype was detected a few times. V usage is TRBV9 and J usage is TRBJ1-3, with TRBD1 as a possible D gene (5 bases). V dropped 2 bases and J dropped 3 bases, with 15 bases sitting between them. This CDR3 is built from 16 residues. Germline values: CDR1 SGDLS, CDR2 YYNGEE. CDR3 protein: CASSVAGAQFGNTIYF. CDR3 bases: TGTGCCAGCAGCGTGGCCGGGGCTCAGTTTGGAAACACCATATATTTT.

The chain employs TRBV10-3 and TRBJ2-1; 8 positions agree with TRBD2. J lost 1 base, V lost 4 bases, and 9 bases had no gene match. Germline V gives CDR1 ENHRY, CDR2 SYGVKD. The CDR3 is 17 residues long. Here the CDR3 DNA reads TGTGCCATCAGTGGGGGTAGCGGGATAGGGTCCTACAATGAGCAGTTCTTC. Translation: CAISGGSGIGSYNEQFF.